What follows are 21 T cell receptor beta chains derived from one specimen sequenced in a study of cytomegalovirus exposure and HLA in healthy donors (dated by TCRdb to about 2017). The library was produced with the immunoSEQ multiplex PCR assay. TCRdb's version of the immuneACCESS table is confined to in-frame rearrangements and falls short of the full clone set. An unresolved V gene accounts for under half of the shortfall where checked; the remainder is of unknown origin. The sample table contains about 74,000 clones; only one count was recorded for about 95% of them. Of the sample, approximately 2.1% falls within the top ten clones. The specimen sequenced was PBMCs. The receptors originated from a woman aged 18-29 years in good health and CMV-seropositive.

The V gene is TRBV7-2, the J gene TRBJ2-5, with D perhaps TRBD1 (6 bases). This CDR3 contains 13 residues. The germline V gene has CDR1 SGHTA and CDR2 FQGNSA. Between the trimmed V and J ends, which lost 3 bases and 5 bases, there was a span of 10 bases. This chain's CDR3 is CASSFPGAETQYF. The CDR3 DNA reads as TGTGCCAGCAGCTTTCCAGGGGCTGAGACCCAGTACTTC.

V gene TRBV2 combines with J gene TRBJ1-1; D not resolved. The V end lost 7 bases, the J end lost 0 bases, and 6 bases lay between the germline ends. The CDR3 has 12 amino acids. Germline V gene sequence: CDR1 SNHLY, CDR2 FYNNEI. This chain's CDR3 is CASNPMNTEAFF. DNA for the CDR3: TGTGCCAGCAATCCCATGAACACTGAAGCTTTCTTT.

The chain is built from TRBV2 and TRBJ2-7, with D possibly TRBD2 on 6 matching bases. V was cut by 2 bases and J by 11 bases, with 13 bases left in between. CDR1 is SNHLY and CDR2 is FYNNEI in the germline V gene. The CDR3 is 12 residues long. CDR3: CASSEHSGTEYF. CDR3 in DNA: TGTGCCAGCAGTGAACATAGCGGTACGGAGTACTTC.

V gene TRBV7-9 combines with J gene TRBJ2-1, with 10 bases aligning to TRBD2. CDR1 SEHNR and CDR2 FQNEAQ come from the germline V gene (reference sequence). Losses at the gene ends were 5 bases for V and 7 bases for J; bases not matched to a gene: 8. This CDR3 has 15 residues. Written as DNA, the CDR3 is TGTGCCAGCAGCCCCCAGCGGGGGGGCATAAATGAGCAGTTCTTC. Its protein is CASSPQRGGINEQFF.

The chain links TRBV19 to TRBJ1-3; D gene uncertain. The V gene lost 5 bases and the J gene lost 9 bases, with 8 bases spanning the gap. The CDR3 is 11 amino acids. The germline gives CDR1 LNHDA, CDR2 SQIVND (reference sequence). CDR3 nucleotide sequence: TGTGCCAGTAGTGGAGGCGGCACCATATATTTT. It codes for CASSGGGTIYF.

This clone was observed once. This CDR3 reads CASSHRDKRRTEAFF. In DNA form, the CDR3 reads TGTGCCAGCAGCCATAGGGACAAACGGAGGACTGAAGCTTTCTTT. J is TRBJ1-1 and V is TRBV7-9, with D maybe TRBD1 (6 bases). Per the germline V gene, CDR1 is SEHNR and CDR2 is FQNEAQ (reference sequence). Trimming stripped 5 bases from V and 5 bases from J, with 18 bases between. The CDR3 is made up of 15 amino acids. Supplemented by reference TRBV7-9 and TRBJ1-1, the full variable domain reads DTGVSQNPRHKITKRGQNVTFRCDPISEHNRLYWYRQTLGQGPEFLTYFQNEAQLEKSRLLSDRFSAERPKGSFSTLEIQRTEQGDSAMYLCASSHRDKRRTEAFFGQGTRLTVV.

This chain uses TRBV7-6 with TRBJ2-2, with 11 bases identical to TRBD1. This CDR3 region has 17 residues. Germline CDR1 SGHVS, CDR2 FNYEAQ. Trimming removed 1 base from V and 4 bases from J; junction bases left unmatched: 5. The CDR3 nucleotides read TGTGCCAGCAGCTTAGTTGGGGACAGGGGGAGCACCGGGGAGCTGTTTTTT. Translation gives CASSLVGDRGSTGELFF.

This clone was seen a single time. An end of the junction differs from the germline gene, which may be a read error. CDR3: CASSPGVQETQYF. The CDR3 DNA reads TGTGCTAGCAGCCCAGGGGTCCAAGAGACCCAGTACTTC. The chain carries TRBV7-7 and TRBJ2-5; possibly TRBD1 for D (6 bases). This CDR3 spans 13 amino acids. Germline V lookup: CDR1 SSHAT, CDR2 FNYEAQ (reference sequence).

This clone was recorded only once. This chain links TRBV10-2 with TRBJ1-6; a weak D match, TRBD1 (5 bases). V was trimmed by 10 bases and J by 4 bases, leaving 11 bases between them. Germline V gene data show CDR1 as WSHSY and CDR2 as SAAADI. This CDR3 is 13 amino acids long. In DNA form, the CDR3 reads TGCGCCATTGGGGGGGAATATAATTCACCCCTCCACTTT. This translates into CAIGGEYNSPLHF.

This chain joins TRBV7-9 and TRBJ1-1, with 9 nucleotides matching TRBD1. Unmatched junction bases numbered 10, after V lost 3 bases and J lost 5 bases. The CDR3 extends over 16 amino acids. CDR1 and CDR2 (germline): SEHNR, FQNEAQ (reference sequence). CDR3: CASSFRPGQGDTEAFF. The DNA for the CDR3 is TGTGCCAGCAGCTTCAGACCGGGACAGGGAGATACTGAAGCTTTCTTT.

This clone has only one observation. The rearrangement uses TRBV7-2 and TRBJ2-5; TRBD2 agrees at 10 bases. Trimming cost V 3 bases and J 4 bases; bases outside gene matches: 8. Germline lookup yields CDR1 SGHTA and CDR2 FQGNSA. The CDR3 loop spans 16 amino acids. The CDR3 DNA reads TGTGCCAGCAGCTTCTCTAGCGGGGGAGGGCGAGAGACCCAGTACTTC. Its translation: CASSFSSGGGRETQYF. Full variable domain (rest looked up from reference TRBV7-2 and TRBJ2-5): GAGVSQSPSNKVTEKGKDVELRCDPISGHTALYWYRQSLGQGLEFLIYFQGNSAPDKSGLPSDRFSAERTGGSVSTLTIQRTQQEDSAVYLCASSFSSGGGRETQYFGPGTRLLVL.

V and J are TRBV7-8 and TRBJ2-1; 9 bases line up with TRBD2. This CDR3 is 16 amino acids long. The trim removed 4 bases at V and 0 bases at J, leaving 4 bases unmatched. From germline, CDR1 is SGHVS and CDR2 FQNEAQ. The chain's CDR3 is CASSYFSGSSYNEQFF. Written as DNA, the CDR3 is TGTGCCAGCAGCTACTTTAGCGGGAGCTCCTACAATGAGCAGTTCTTC. Drawing the rest from reference TRBV7-8 and TRBJ2-1, the complete variable domain is GAGVSQSPRYKVAKRGQDVALRCDPISGHVSLFWYQQALGQGPEFLTYFQNEAQLDKSGLPSDRFFAERPEGSVSTLKIQRTQQEDSAVYLCASSYFSGSSYNEQFFGPGTRLTVL.

The J gene is TRBJ1-3, the V gene TRBV28; possible D gene TRBD1, 6 bases. The CDR3 sequence is 13 residues long. V lost 4 bases to trimming and J lost 8 bases, with 12 bases between them. Looked up from germline, CDR1 is MDHEN and CDR2 is SYDVKM. The CDR3 reads CASSSGRGYTIYF. CDR3 nucleotide sequence: TGTGCCAGCAGTTCCGGCAGGGGATACACCATATATTTT.

This clone was recorded once. The V call is TRBV19, the J call TRBJ2-1; D may be TRBD1 (5 bases). The germline CDR1 and CDR2 sequences are LNHDA and SQIVND (reference sequence). Trimming cost V 8 bases and J 6 bases, with 11 bases left between them. The CDR3 is 12 amino acids. The CDR3 DNA is TGTGCCAGTGGCTACCAGGGCAATGAGCAGTTCTTC. Residues: CASGYQGNEQFF.

The rearrangement uses TRBV5-4 and TRBJ2-7, with D possibly being TRBD2 (6 bases). The germline V gene has CDR1 SGHNT and CDR2 YYREEE (reference sequence). Trimming took off 4 bases at V and 2 bases at J, with 22 bases between the two ends. This CDR3 has 17 amino acids. The CDR3 loop is CASSPEPPTSTTYEQYF. CDR3 coding DNA: TGTGCCAGCAGCCCTGAACCTCCAACTAGCACCACCTACGAGCAGTACTTC.

This rearrangement joins TRBV19 to TRBJ1-4; 7 bases are shared with TRBD1. The J segment lost 7 bases and the V segment lost 7 bases, leaving 9 bases of the junction unmatched. Germline V lookup: CDR1 LNHDA, CDR2 SQIVND (reference sequence). The CDR3 consists of 14 residues. This CDR3 reads CASIRTGSGEKLFF. The CDR3 coding sequence is TGTGCCAGTATAAGGACAGGCTCGGGTGAAAAACTGTTTTTT.

The chain couples TRBV7-3 to TRBJ2-3; TRBD2 aligns across 8 bases. Germline V lookup: CDR1 SGHTA, CDR2 FQGTGA. CDR3 length: 16 amino acids. The J segment lost 5 bases and the V segment lost 2 bases, leaving 9 bases of the junction unmatched. CDR3 sequence reads: CASSLGPGLVEDTQYF. The CDR3 bases are TGTGCCAGCAGCTTAGGACCGGGACTAGTCGAAGATACGCAGTATTTT.

The chain carries TRBV2 and TRBJ1-4; weak D call: TRBD1 (5 bases). From germline, CDR1 is SNHLY and CDR2 FYNNEI. The V gene lost 3 bases and the J gene lost 8 bases, with 16 bases spanning the gap. The CDR3 is 15 residues long. Here the CDR3 reads CASSDGAGLGEKLFF. The CDR3 coding sequence is TGTGCCAGCAGTGATGGGGCAGGCCTTGGAGAAAAACTGTTTTTT.

CDR3 amino acids: CASSPTSGRAGDTQYF. The CDR3, as DNA: TGTGCCAGCAGCCCGACTAGCGGGAGGGCCGGCGATACGCAGTATTTT. This rearrangement joins TRBV7-8 to TRBJ2-3, with 14 bases aligning to TRBD2. Germline assignment: CDR1 SGHVS and CDR2 FQNEAQ. This CDR3 contains 16 residues. The J segment lost 6 bases and the V segment lost 5 bases, leaving 7 bases of the junction unmatched. The whole variable domain, remainder taken from reference TRBV7-8 and TRBJ2-3, is GAGVSQSPRYKVAKRGQDVALRCDPISGHVSLFWYQQALGQGPEFLTYFQNEAQLDKSGLPSDRFFAERPEGSVSTLKIQRTQQEDSAVYLCASSPTSGRAGDTQYFGPGTRLTVL.

V usage is TRBV19 and J usage is TRBJ1-5; D gene unclear. Deletions cut 5 bases from V and 7 bases from J, with 18 bases between. Germline V lookup: CDR1 LNHDA, CDR2 SQIVND (reference sequence). The CDR3 runs to 15 residues. CDR3 nucleotide sequence: TGTGCCAGTAGTTTCCGCGGGGAGGCAGTCCAGCCCCAGCATTTT. Protein: CASSFRGEAVQPQHF.

This clone showed up just a few times. The V gene is TRBV19, the J gene TRBJ1-4; 7 positions agree with TRBD1. CDR1 is LNHDA and CDR2 is SQIVND in the germline V gene (reference sequence). The trim removed 6 bases at V and 3 bases at J, leaving 4 bases unmatched. This CDR3 has 14 amino acids. The CDR3 bases are TGTGCCAGTAGCTCCGGGACAGCTAATGAAAAACTGTTTTTT. It encodes CASSSGTANEKLFF.